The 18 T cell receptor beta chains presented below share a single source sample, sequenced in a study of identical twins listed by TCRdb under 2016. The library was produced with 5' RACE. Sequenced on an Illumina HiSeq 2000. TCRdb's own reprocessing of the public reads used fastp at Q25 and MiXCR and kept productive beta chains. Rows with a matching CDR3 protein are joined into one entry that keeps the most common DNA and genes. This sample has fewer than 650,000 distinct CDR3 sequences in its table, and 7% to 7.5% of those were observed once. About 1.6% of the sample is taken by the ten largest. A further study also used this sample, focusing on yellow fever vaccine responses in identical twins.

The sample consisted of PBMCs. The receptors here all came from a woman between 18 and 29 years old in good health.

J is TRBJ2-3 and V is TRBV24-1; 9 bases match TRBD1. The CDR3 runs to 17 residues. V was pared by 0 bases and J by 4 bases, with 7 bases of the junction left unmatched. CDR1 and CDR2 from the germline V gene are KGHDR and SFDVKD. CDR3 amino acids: CATSDLRLGQGADTQYF. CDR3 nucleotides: TGTGCCACCAGTGATTTGCGACTGGGACAGGGAGCAGATACGCAGTATTTT.

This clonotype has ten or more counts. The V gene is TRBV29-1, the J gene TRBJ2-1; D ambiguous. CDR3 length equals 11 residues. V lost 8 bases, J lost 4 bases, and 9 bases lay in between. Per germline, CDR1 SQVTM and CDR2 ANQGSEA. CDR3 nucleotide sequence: TGCAGCTATAGCCATTACAATGAGCAGTTCTTC. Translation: CSYSHYNEQFF.

CDR3 loop: CSAAHPKLYNEQFF. CDR3 DNA sequence: TGCAGTGCGGCCCACCCCAAGCTTTACAATGAGCAGTTCTTC. The rearrangement uses TRBV20-1 and TRBJ2-1; D unresolved. Trimming left V 6 bases short and J 4 bases short, with 16 bases between. The germline gives CDR1 DFQATT, CDR2 SNEGSKA (reference sequence). CDR3 length: 14 amino acids.

The CDR3, as DNA: TGTGCCAGCAGCTTAGATGGGCGGGGGGTCACCGGGGAGCTGTTTTTT. It specifies CASSLDGRGVTGELFF. The rearrangement joins TRBV7-6 to TRBJ2-2; TRBD2 aligns across 8 bases. Losses at the gene ends were 1 base for V and 4 bases for J; bases not matched to a gene: 5. The CDR3 length is 16 residues. Germline V CDR1 and CDR2: SGHVS, FNYEAQ.

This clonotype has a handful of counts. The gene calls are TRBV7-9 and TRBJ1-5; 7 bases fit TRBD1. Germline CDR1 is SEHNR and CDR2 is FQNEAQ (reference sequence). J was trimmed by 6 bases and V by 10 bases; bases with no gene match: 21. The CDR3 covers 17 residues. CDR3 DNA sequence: TGTGCCAACCCCAAGACAGGGTTTCAGAGGCGGGGTCAGCCCCAGCATTTT. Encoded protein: CANPKTGFQRRGQPQHF.

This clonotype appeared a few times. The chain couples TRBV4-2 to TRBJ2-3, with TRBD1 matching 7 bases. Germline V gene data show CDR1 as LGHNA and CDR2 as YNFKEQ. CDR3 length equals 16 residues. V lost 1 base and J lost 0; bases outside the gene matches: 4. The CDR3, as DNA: TGTGCCAGCAGCCAAGCAGACAGGGAGAGCACAGATACGCAGTATTTT. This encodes CASSQADRESTDTQYF.

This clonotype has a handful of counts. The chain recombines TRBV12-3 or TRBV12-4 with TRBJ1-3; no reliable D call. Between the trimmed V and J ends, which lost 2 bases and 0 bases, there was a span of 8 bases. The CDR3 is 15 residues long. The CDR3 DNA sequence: TGTGCCAGCAGTTTACGTTCGGTCTCTGGAAACACCATATATTTT. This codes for CASSLRSVSGNTIYF.

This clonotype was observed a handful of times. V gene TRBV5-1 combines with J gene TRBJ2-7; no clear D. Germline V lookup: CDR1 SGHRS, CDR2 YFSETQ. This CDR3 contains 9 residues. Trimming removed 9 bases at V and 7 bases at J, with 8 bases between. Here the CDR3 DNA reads TGCGCCACCAACCAAGAGCAGTACGTC. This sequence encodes CATNQEQYV.

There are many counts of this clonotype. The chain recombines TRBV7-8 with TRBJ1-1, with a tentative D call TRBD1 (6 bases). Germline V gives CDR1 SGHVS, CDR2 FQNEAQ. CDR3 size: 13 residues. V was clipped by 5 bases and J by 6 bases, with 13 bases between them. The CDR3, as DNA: TGTGCCAGCAGCCATGGTCGGACAGCTGAAGCTTTCTTT. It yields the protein CASSHGRTAEAFF.

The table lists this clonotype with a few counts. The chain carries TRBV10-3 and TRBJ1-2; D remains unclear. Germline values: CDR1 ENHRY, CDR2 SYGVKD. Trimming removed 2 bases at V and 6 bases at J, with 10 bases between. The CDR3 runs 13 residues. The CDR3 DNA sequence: TGTGCCATCAGTGAGAGGTTCGTGGATGGCTACACCTTC. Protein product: CAISERFVDGYTF.

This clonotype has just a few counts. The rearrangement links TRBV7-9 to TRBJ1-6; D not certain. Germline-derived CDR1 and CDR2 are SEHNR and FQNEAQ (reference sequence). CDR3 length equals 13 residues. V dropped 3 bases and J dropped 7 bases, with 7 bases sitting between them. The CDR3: CASSFQVNSPLHF. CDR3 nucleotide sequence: TGTGCCAGCAGCTTCCAGGTCAATTCACCCCTCCACTTT.

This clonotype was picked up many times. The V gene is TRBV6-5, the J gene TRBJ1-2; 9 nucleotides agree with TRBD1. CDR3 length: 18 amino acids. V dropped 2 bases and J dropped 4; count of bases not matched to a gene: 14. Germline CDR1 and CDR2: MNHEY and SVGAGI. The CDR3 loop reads CASSYDIGQTGGRYGYTF. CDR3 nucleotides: TGTGCCAGCAGTTACGATATAGGACAAACAGGGGGCCGCTATGGCTACACCTTC.

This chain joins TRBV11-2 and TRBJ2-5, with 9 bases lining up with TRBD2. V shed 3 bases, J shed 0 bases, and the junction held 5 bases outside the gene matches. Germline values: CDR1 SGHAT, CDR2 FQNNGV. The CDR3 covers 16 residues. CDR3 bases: TGTGCCAGCAGCTTTACTAGCGGGCCTTACCAAGAGACCCAGTACTTC. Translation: CASSFTSGPYQETQYF.

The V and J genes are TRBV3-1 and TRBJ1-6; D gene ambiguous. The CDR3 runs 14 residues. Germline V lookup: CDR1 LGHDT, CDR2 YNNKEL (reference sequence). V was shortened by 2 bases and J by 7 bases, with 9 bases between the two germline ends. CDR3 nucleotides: TGTGCCAGCAGCCAATTACTGCCAAATTCACCCCTCCACTTT. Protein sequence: CASSQLLPNSPLHF.

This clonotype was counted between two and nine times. The CDR3 nucleotides read TGTGCCAGCAGCTTAAGTGTTCCGGGACGCGAGCAGTACTTC. Its protein product is CASSLSVPGREQYF. The chain employs TRBV7-8 and TRBJ2-7; D assignment may be TRBD1 or TRBD2 (5 bases each). V was cut by 2 bases and J by 6 bases, with 14 bases left in between. This CDR3 region has 14 residues. Germline assignment: CDR1 SGHVS and CDR2 FQNEAQ.

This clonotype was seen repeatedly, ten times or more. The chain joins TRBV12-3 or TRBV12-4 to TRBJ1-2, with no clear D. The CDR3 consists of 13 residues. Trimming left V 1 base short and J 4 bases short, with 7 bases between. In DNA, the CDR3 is TGTGCCAGCAGTTTAGGGCAGCCCTATGGCTACACCTTC. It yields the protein CASSLGQPYGYTF.

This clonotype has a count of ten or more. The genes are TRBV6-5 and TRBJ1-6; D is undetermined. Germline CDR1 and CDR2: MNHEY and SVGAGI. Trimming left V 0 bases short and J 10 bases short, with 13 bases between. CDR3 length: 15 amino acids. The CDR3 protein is CASSYSIPGNSPLHF. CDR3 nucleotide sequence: TGTGCCAGCAGTTACTCGATCCCGGGAAACTCACCCCTCCACTTT.

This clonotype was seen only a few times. CDR3: CASSRDSRNQPQHF. Here the CDR3 DNA reads TGTGCCAGCAGCCGGGACAGTCGCAATCAGCCCCAGCATTTT. The chain has TRBV6-1 and TRBJ1-5; 7 bases agree with TRBD1. J gave up 2 bases and V 6 bases, and 4 bases lay outside the gene matches. The length of the CDR3 is 14 residues. Germline V gene data show CDR1 as MNHNS and CDR2 as SASEGT.